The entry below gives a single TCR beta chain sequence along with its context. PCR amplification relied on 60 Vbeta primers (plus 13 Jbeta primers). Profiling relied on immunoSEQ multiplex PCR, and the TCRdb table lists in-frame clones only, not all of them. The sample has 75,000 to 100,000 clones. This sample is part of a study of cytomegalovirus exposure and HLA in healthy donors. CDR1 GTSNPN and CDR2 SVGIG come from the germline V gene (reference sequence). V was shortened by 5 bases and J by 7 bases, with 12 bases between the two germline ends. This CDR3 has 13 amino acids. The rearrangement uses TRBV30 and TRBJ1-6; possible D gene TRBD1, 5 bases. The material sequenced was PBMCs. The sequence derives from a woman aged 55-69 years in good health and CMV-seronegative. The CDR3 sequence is CAWGPRGNSPLHF. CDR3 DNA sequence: TGTGCCTGGGGGCCCCGGGGGAATTCACCCCTCCACTTT.